This T cell receptor beta chain was found in a study of blood T cell repertoires in COVID-19 (dated by TCRdb to 2018 to 2020). Background for the entire study: Samples covering the acute and convalescent phases of COVID-19 were provided by collaborators in the United States, Italy and Spain. The samples were drawn from the first 160 participants of the ongoing ImmuneRACE study and from 1,254 subjects provided by 6 global collaborators. The sample metadata nearly always contained a de-identified subject ID, COVID-19 status, age in years and sex. Where available, HLA class I and class II types were obtained from metadata supplied by the sample provider rather than from assay-based typing. Subjects who had been exposed to COVID-19, were actively infected with it, or had recovered from it provided the deeply sampled blood TCRbeta repertoires that made up the dataset. The repertoires were released in a freely available public database intended as a resource for research on the immune response to SARS-CoV-2. The prospective study material was composed of cDNA or gDNA derived from T cells, B-cell-depleted T cells, or PBMCs.

One collaborating source in Seattle enrolled patients while the patients were actively infected and followed the patients over time throughout the course of disease. Collaborating institutions collected whole blood in K2EDTA tubes following their own protocols. Collaborator samples were shipped for TCRbeta analysis as frozen whole blood, isolated PBMCs, or DNA extracted from either sample type. Results the study describes overall, beyond this receptor: Clinical and demographic metadata were provided uncurated, with the amount varying by source and participant.

As concerns this clone: Its antigen remains undetermined. Base qualities are not recorded, but no much larger clone differs from it by a single base.

Measured from the cysteine to the phenylalanine, the CDR3 is 15 residues long. The sequence is cut down to CDR3 DNA, 45 bases in frame from base 1. Per the germline V gene, MDHEN is the CDR1 and SYDVKM is the CDR2. From V the trimming removes 3 bases and from J it removes 6 bases, while the gene matches leave 10 bases of the junction unaccounted for. The immunoSEQ Assay, a bias-controlled multiplex PCR, was used to amplify TCRbeta CDR3 regions from genomic DNA. Under the source paper's analysis protocol: Within the assay, amplification of reference gene primers was used to estimate how many nucleated cells each sample contained. To quantify the absolute abundance of each unique TCRbeta CDR3 rearrangement, sequence reads were collapsed and filtered. For each sample, productive Simpson clonality was calculated by taking the square root of Simpson's diversity index across productive rearrangements. TCRdb re-hosts the immuneACCESS table, in-frame sequences only. Its copies lack some clones; in the studies checked, an unresolved V gene accounts for under half of them, and the cause for the rest is not known. V and J calls plus clone size are reproduced from that table; the DNA served to infer D and trimming. The sample contains about 130,000 clones, around nine tenths of them found a single time. The ten top clones hold approximately 4.6% of the sample.

This clonotype was sampled from a man aged 55-75 years with COVID-19, enrolled during active disease. The chain links TRBV28 with TRBJ1-2; 7 central bases correspond to TRBD1. Sequencing used peripheral blood. The bases read TGTGCCAGCAGTTTTTGGGACAGAACAAACGATGGCTACACCTTC. This yields the protein CASSFWDRTNDGYTF.